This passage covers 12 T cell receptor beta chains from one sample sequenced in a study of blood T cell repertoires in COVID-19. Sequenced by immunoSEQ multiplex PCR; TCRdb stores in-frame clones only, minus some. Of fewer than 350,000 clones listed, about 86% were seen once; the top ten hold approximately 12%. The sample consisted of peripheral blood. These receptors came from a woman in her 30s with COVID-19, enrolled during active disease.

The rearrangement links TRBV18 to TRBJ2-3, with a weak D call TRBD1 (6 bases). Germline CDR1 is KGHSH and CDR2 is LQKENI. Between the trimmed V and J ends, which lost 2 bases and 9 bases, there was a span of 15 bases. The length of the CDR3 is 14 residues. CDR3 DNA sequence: TGTGCCAGCTCACCAGCCAGGGGATATTCAACGCAGTATTTT. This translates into CASSPARGYSTQYF.

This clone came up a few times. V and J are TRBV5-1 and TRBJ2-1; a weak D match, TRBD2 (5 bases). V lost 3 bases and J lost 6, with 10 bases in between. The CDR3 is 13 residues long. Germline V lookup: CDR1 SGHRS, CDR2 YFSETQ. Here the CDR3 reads CASSSSLVNEQFF. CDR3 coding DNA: TGCGCCAGCAGCTCCTCACTAGTCAATGAGCAGTTCTTC.

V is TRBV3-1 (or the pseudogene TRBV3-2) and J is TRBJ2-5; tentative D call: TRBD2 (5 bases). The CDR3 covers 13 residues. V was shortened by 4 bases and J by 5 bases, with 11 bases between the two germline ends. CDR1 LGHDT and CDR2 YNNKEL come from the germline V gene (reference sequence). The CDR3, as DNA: TGTGCCAGCAGCCTCCACGAGCGGGAGACCCAGTACTTC. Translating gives CASSLHERETQYF.

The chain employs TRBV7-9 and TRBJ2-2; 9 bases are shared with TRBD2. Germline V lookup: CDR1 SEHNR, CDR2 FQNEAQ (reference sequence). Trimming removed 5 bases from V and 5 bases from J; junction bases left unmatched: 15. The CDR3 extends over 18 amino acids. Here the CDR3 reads CASSDPSGVPLLTGELFF. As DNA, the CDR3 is TGTGCCAGCAGCGACCCTAGCGGGGTGCCATTATTAACCGGGGAGCTGTTTTTT. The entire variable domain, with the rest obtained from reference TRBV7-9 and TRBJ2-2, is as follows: DTGVSQNPRHKITKRGQNVTFRCDPISEHNRLYWYRQTLGQGPEFLTYFQNEAQLEKSRLLSDRFSAERPKGSFSTLEIQRTEQGDSAMYLCASSDPSGVPLLTGELFFGEGSRLTVL.

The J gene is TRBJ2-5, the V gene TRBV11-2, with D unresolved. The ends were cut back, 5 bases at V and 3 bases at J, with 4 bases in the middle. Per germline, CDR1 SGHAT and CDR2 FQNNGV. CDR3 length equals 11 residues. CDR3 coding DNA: TGTGCCAGCAGCCAAAAAGAGACCCAGTACTTC. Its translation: CASSQKETQYF. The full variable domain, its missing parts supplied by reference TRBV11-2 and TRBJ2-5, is EAGVAQSPRYKIIEKRQSVAFWCNPISGHATLYWYQQILGQGPKLLIQFQNNGVVDDSQLPKDRFSAERLKGVDSTLKIQPAKLEDSAVYLCASSQKETQYFGPGTRLLVL.

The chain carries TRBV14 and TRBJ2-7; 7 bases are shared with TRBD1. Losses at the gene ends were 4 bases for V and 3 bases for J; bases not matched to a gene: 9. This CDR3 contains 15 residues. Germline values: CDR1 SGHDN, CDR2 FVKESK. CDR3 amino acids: CASSRRQGVGYEQYF. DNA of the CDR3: TGTGCCAGCAGCCGAAGACAGGGAGTAGGCTACGAGCAGTACTTC.

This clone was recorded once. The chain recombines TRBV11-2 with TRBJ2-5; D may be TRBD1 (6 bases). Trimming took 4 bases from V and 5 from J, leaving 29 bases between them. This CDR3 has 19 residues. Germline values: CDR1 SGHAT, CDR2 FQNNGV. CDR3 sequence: CASSSGPSSGERVWETQYF. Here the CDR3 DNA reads TGTGCCAGCAGCTCCGGACCAAGCTCAGGGGAACGGGTGTGGGAGACCCAGTACTTC. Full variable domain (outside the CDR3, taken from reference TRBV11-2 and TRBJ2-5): EAGVAQSPRYKIIEKRQSVAFWCNPISGHATLYWYQQILGQGPKLLIQFQNNGVVDDSQLPKDRFSAERLKGVDSTLKIQPAKLEDSAVYLCASSSGPSSGERVWETQYFGPGTRLLVL.

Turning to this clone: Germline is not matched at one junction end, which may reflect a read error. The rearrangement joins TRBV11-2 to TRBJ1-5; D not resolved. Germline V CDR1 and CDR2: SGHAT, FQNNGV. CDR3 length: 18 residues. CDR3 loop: CASSVEASGFGGNQPQHF. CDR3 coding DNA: TGTGCCAGCAGCGTAGAGGCTAGCGGGTTCGGGGGCAATCAGCCCCAGCATTTT.

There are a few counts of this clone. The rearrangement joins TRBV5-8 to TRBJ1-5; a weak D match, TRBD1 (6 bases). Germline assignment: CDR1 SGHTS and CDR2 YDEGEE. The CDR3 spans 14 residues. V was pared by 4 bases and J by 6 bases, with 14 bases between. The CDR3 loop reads CASSPQGIIQPQHF. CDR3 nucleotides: TGTGCCAGCAGCCCCCAGGGGATCATTCAGCCCCAGCATTTT.

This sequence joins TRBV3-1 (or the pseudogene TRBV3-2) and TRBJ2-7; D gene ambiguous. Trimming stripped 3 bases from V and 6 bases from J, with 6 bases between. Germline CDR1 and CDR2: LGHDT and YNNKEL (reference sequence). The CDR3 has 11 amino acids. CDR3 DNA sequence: TGTGCCAGCAGCCACTATTCCGAGCAGTACTTC. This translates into CASSHYSEQYF.

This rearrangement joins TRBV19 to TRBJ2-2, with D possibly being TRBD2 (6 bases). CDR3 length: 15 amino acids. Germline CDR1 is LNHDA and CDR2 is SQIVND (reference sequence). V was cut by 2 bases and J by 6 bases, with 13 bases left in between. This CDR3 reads CASSILRGRSGELFF. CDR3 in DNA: TGTGCCAGTAGTATATTGCGGGGCAGGTCCGGGGAGCTGTTTTTT.

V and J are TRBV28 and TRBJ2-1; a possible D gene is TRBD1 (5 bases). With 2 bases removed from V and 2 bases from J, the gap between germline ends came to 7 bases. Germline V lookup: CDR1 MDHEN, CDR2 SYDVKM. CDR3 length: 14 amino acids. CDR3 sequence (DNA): TGTGCCAGCAGTTTAGTGGGGCCCTACAATGAGCAGTTCTTC. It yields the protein CASSLVGPYNEQFF.